This T cell receptor beta chain was identified during a study of blood T cell repertoires in COVID-19. Turning to the study itself: The samples span acute and convalescent COVID-19 from the United States, Italy and Spain.

As processed by the authors: The authors estimated nucleated cell counts from reference gene primer amplification. Using immunoSEQ multiplex PCR, the repertoire was profiled, and TCRdb retains in-frame clones only, with some absent. V, J and clone size were drawn from that table, and D and trimming were deduced from the DNA. This sample has 410,000 or so clones; approximately 91% occur once, and the top ten carry approximately 1.5%. The sequenced sample was peripheral blood. The receptor's source is a woman aged 40 to 50 with COVID-19, enrolled during active disease.

The CDR3 bases are TGTGCCAGCAGTTACCGCATTGAAGGACAGGGAATGAGAGGAACTGAAGCTTTCTTT. Its translation: CASSYRIEGQGMRGTEAFF. The genes are TRBV6-2 or TRBV6-3 and TRBJ1-1, with TRBD1 matching over 8 bases. The CDR3 consists of 19 residues. Losses at the gene ends were 2 bases for V and 5 bases for J; bases not matched to a gene: 19. Per the germline V gene, CDR1 is MNHEY and CDR2 is SVGEGT.